One sample yielded the 11 T cell receptor beta chains listed below, sequenced in a study of beta chain features in type 1 diabetes. Sequencing targeted expressed TCRB transcripts, as all isolated RNA had been reverse transcribed. The data were produced by immunoSEQ multiplex PCR, yet TCRdb's version contains in-frame clones alone and is incomplete. The sample lists under 300,000 clones, about 8% occurring once. Sequenced material: central memory CD4+ T cells from blood. Source of these receptors: a woman aged 18-30 years in good health.

This clone has a count of ten or more. The CDR3 region has the DNA TGTGCCAGCAGTCTTATCGGGTTCGGTTCACCCCTCCACTTT. It translates to CASSLIGFGSPLHF. V usage is TRBV2 and J usage is TRBJ1-6; D unclear. Germline V gene sequence: CDR1 SNHLY, CDR2 FYNNEI. V dropped 5 bases and J dropped 9 bases, with 14 bases sitting between them. The CDR3 is 14 residues long.

This clone came up a few times. The chain links TRBV12-1 to TRBJ2-1; the tabulated D call, TRBD2, remains unverified against the DNA. TRBV12-1 is annotated as a pseudogene. The CDR3 loop spans 15 amino acids. DNA for the CDR3: TGTGCCAGCAGGCGGGACCCCCGCTCCTACAATGAGCAGTTCTTC. It codes for CASRRDPRSYNEQFF.

This clone has just a few counts. The chain recombines TRBV2 with TRBJ1-2; maybe TRBD1 (5 bases). Germline assignment: CDR1 SNHLY and CDR2 FYNNEI. The V gene lost 1 base and the J gene lost 2 bases, with 11 bases spanning the gap. The CDR3 has 15 amino acids. The CDR3 is CASSEDRGRNYGYTF. The CDR3 DNA reads TGTGCCAGCAGTGAAGATCGGGGCCGGAACTATGGCTACACCTTC.

This clone appeared a few times. The rearrangement joins TRBV6-7 to TRBJ1-5; D is unresolved. TRBV6-7 falls under the ORF class, with uncertain function. The CDR3 is 15 amino acids. Trimming removed 0 bases at V and 4 bases at J, with 10 bases between. Here the CDR3 DNA reads TGTGCCAGCAGTTACTCGAGGCGGGATAATCAGCCCCAGCATTTT. Translated: CASSYSRRDNQPQHF.

The chain links TRBV9 to TRBJ1-2; maybe TRBD1 (5 bases). The V end lost 3 bases, the J end lost 3 bases, and 21 bases lay between the germline ends. CDR1 is SGDLS and CDR2 is YYNGEE in the germline V gene. The CDR3 is made up of 17 amino acids. The DNA of the CDR3 is TGTGCCAGCAGCGCGAGCGGGTGGGGCCCTACGGACTATGGCTACACCTTC. Its translation is CASSASGWGPTDYGYTF.

J is TRBJ2-7 and V is TRBV7-8, with TRBD2 matching 9 bases. This CDR3 is 14 amino acids long. With 1 base clipped from V and 6 bases from J, the junction kept 4 bases outside the gene matches. Germline CDR1 is SGHVS and CDR2 is FQNEAQ. CDR3 sequence: CASSLVGSGSEQYF. The DNA of the CDR3 is TGTGCCAGCAGCTTAGTAGGTAGCGGGAGCGAGCAGTACTTC.

The rearrangement links TRBV15 to TRBJ2-2; D is possibly TRBD2 (6 bases). The germline V gene encodes CDR1 LNHNV and CDR2 YYDKDF (reference sequence). V was shortened by 4 bases and J by 6 bases, with 21 bases between the two germline ends. CDR3 length: 17 amino acids. CDR3 DNA sequence: TGTGCCACCAGCACAGTCGGGACTCCAATATTCCCCGGGGAGCTGTTTTTT. Translated, it gives CATSTVGTPIFPGELFF.

This clone has at least ten counts. This chain connects TRBV5-1 to TRBJ2-2; no clear D. Germline lookup yields CDR1 SGHRS and CDR2 YFSETQ. Trimming pared 0 bases from V and 1 base from J, leaving 10 bases between. The CDR3 length is 16 residues. The CDR3 protein is CASSLGVGRNTGELFF. Here the CDR3 DNA reads TGCGCCAGCAGCTTGGGAGTAGGACGGAACACCGGGGAGCTGTTTTTT.

V is TRBV6-6 and J is TRBJ1-1; D possibly corresponds to TRBD1 (5 bases). Trimming shortened V by 6 bases and J by 4 bases, and 15 bases separated the two germline ends. This CDR3 is built from 14 residues. CDR1 and CDR2 from the germline V gene are MNHNY and SVGAGI (reference sequence). CDR3 protein: CASSDSSRSTEAFF. CDR3 DNA sequence: TGTGCCAGCAGCGACAGCAGCCGGAGCACTGAAGCTTTCTTT.

This clone was found many times. V gene TRBV28 combines with J gene TRBJ1-2; possible D gene TRBD1, 5 bases. The germline CDR1 and CDR2 sequences are MDHEN and SYDVKM. V was trimmed by 4 bases and J by 3 bases, leaving 9 bases between them. CDR3 size: 13 residues. CDR3 in amino acids: CASSSGADYGYTF. Here the CDR3 DNA reads TGTGCCAGCAGTTCCGGGGCAGACTATGGCTACACCTTC.

This clone showed up just a few times. The chain combines TRBV5-6 with TRBJ2-1, with D possibly TRBD1 on 6 matching bases. Trimming took off 2 bases at V and 6 bases at J, with 15 bases between the two ends. The CDR3 totals 15 residues. The germline V gene has CDR1 SGHDT and CDR2 YYEEEE. The CDR3 loop reads CASSFFRDTSNEQFF. CDR3 DNA: TGTGCCAGCAGCTTTTTCCGGGACACCTCCAATGAGCAGTTCTTC. The full variable domain, with the rest looked up from reference TRBV5-6 and TRBJ2-1, is DAGVTQSPTHLIKTRGQQVTLRCSPKSGHDTVSWYQQALGQGPQFIFQYYEEEERQRGNFPDRFSGHQFPNYSSELNVNALLLGDSALYLCASSFFRDTSNEQFFGPGTRLTVL.